This entry concerns a single T cell receptor (beta chain). V was pared by 0 bases and J by 4 bases, with 10 bases between. The CDR3 runs 14 residues. Germline CDR1 SGDLS, CDR2 YYNGEE. The sample belongs to a study of Ad26.COV2.S vaccination and SARS-CoV-2 variants. For the study at large: Into the muscle, Ad26.COV2.S was dosed once or twice, 56 days apart.

Using immunoSEQ multiplex PCR, the repertoire was profiled, and TCRdb retains in-frame clones only, with some absent. In the table there are 450,000 to 550,000 clones, roughly nine tenths of which are singletons. As to treatment: some 20 received Ad26.COV2.S at low or high dose, single or two shots; a few received placebo; per-sample allocation not given. Sample collection was performed on day 63 after the first vaccine or placebo injection. This clonotype was obtained from a person between 18 and 60 years old who received the Ad26.COV2.S COVID-19 vaccine or a placebo. Sequenced here: peripheral blood, sampled in a trial of Ad26.COV2.S vaccine versus placebo. The chain couples TRBV9 to TRBJ1-1, with D hard to call. In DNA form, the CDR3 reads TGTGCCAGCAGCGTAGAGATCCGACCCACTGAAGCTTTCTTT. This encodes CASSVEIRPTEAFF. Complete variable domain (other parts from reference TRBV9 and TRBJ1-1): DSGVTQTPKHLITATGQRVTLRCSPRSGDLSVYWYQQSLDQGLQFLIQYYNGEERAKGNILERFSAQQFPDLHSELNLSSLELGDSALYFCASSVEIRPTEAFFGQGTRLTVV.